The 30 T cell receptor beta chains below were found in one sample sequenced in a study of early T cells in non-severe SARS-CoV-2 infection (dated by TCRdb to the early 2020s). The protocol used for the library was 5' RACE. The instrument given in TCRdb is NextSeq 500. The public sequencing data were trimmed at Q25 with fastp and processed into clonotypes with MiXCR by TCRdb, which kept only in-frame beta chains. All rows with the same CDR3 protein become a single entry with the most common DNA and genes. The sample yields about 60,000 distinct CDR3 sequences; around 9% were counted once. The top ten constitute under 20% of the sample. Sequencing used whole blood. Receptor source: an adult who was a healthcare worker with PCR-confirmed SARS-CoV-2 infection or an uninfected control (not recorded which).

This clonotype was recorded at least ten times. The rearrangement links TRBV30 to TRBJ1-2; 9 bases align to TRBD1. The J segment lost 0 bases and the V segment lost 5 bases, leaving 4 bases of the junction unmatched. CDR3 length: 14 residues. Germline V gene sequence: CDR1 GTSNPN, CDR2 SVGIG (reference sequence). In DNA, the CDR3 is TGTGCCTGGGGCACAGGGGGCACTAACTATGGCTACACCTTC. It encodes CAWGTGGTNYGYTF.

This clonotype was picked up a small number of times. In nucleotides, the CDR3 is TGTGCCAGCAGCCCCTATAGCGGGTTAAACACCGGGGAGCTGTTTTTT. Encoded protein: CASSPYSGLNTGELFF. V and J are TRBV7-3 and TRBJ2-2; 7 bases are shared with TRBD2. Germline CDR1 is SGHTA and CDR2 is FQGTGA. This CDR3 has 16 residues. With 5 bases clipped from V and 2 bases from J, the junction kept 8 bases outside the gene matches.

This clonotype was seen at least ten times. The V call is TRBV6-5, the J call TRBJ2-6; the match to TRBD1 covers 8 bases. CDR1 MNHEY and CDR2 SVGAGI come from the germline V gene. The ends lost 5 bases at V and 0 bases at J; junction bases unmatched: 6. The CDR3 is 17 amino acids. CDR3 DNA: TGTGCCAGCAGTCATATACAGGGGGGCTCTGGGGCCAACGTCCTGACTTTC. This codes for CASSHIQGGSGANVLTF.

This chain connects TRBV5-1 to TRBJ2-1; 9 bases map to TRBD1. The length of the CDR3 is 15 residues. Germline CDR1 SGHRS, CDR2 YFSETQ. The ends lost 4 bases at V and 2 bases at J; junction bases unmatched: 4. Written as DNA, the CDR3 is TGCGCCAGCAGCACCCGACAGGGGGCCTACAATGAGCAGTTCTTC. This sequence encodes CASSTRQGAYNEQFF.

The rearrangement joins TRBV5-8 to TRBJ1-3; perhaps TRBD1 as D (5 bases). Trimming removed 6 bases from V and 2 bases from J, with 18 bases in between. This CDR3 is 16 amino acids long. The germline V gene has CDR1 SGHTS and CDR2 YDEGEE. DNA for the CDR3: TGTGCCAGCATGCGGACCGGGACCCCGGCTGGAAACACCATATATTTT. Residues: CASMRTGTPAGNTIYF.

There are a few counts of this clonotype. This rearrangement joins TRBV19 to TRBJ2-1; 8 bases line up with TRBD2. Germline V gene sequence: CDR1 LNHDA, CDR2 SQIVND (reference sequence). There are 18 residues in the CDR3. V was clipped by 1 base and J by 6 bases; unmatched bases: 14. CDR3 nucleotides: TGTGCCAGTAGTATAGCACTAGCGGCGTCAATCATCGGCAATGAGCAGTTCTTC. Amino acids: CASSIALAASIIGNEQFF.

This clonotype was detected many times. The V and J genes are TRBV5-1 and TRBJ1-2, with no clear D. The CDR3 is 11 residues long. Trimming took 2 bases from V and 4 from J, leaving 3 bases between them. Germline assignment: CDR1 SGHRS and CDR2 YFSETQ. CDR3 in DNA: TGCGCCAGCAGCTTCGGCTATGGCTACACCTTC. Its translation: CASSFGYGYTF.

This clonotype was detected only a few times. The rearrangement joins TRBV28 to TRBJ1-2; unclear D gene. The V end was cut by 2 bases, the J end by 0 bases, with 7 bases between. Germline lookup yields CDR1 MDHEN and CDR2 SYDVKM. The CDR3 contains 14 residues. The CDR3 sequence is CASSLPASNYGYTF. For the CDR3, the DNA is TGTGCCAGCAGTTTACCGGCTTCTAACTATGGCTACACCTTC.

This clonotype was detected many times. The V and J genes are TRBV30 and TRBJ2-7, with a weak D call TRBD1 (5 bases). The V end lost 2 bases, the J end lost 0 bases, and 14 bases lay between the germline ends. This CDR3 comprises 15 residues. Germline V gene lookup returns CDR1 GTSNPN and CDR2 SVGIG (reference sequence). CDR3 sequence: CAWSPLGQLSYEQYF. The CDR3 DNA is TGTGCCTGGAGTCCACTGGGGCAGCTCTCCTACGAGCAGTACTTC. The whole variable domain, filled in from reference TRBV30 and TRBJ2-7, reads SQTIHQWPATLVQPVGSPLSLECTVEGTSNPNLYWYRQAAGRGLQLLFYSVGIGQISSEVPQNLSASRPQDRQFILSSKKLLLSDSGFYLCAWSPLGQLSYEQYFGPGTRLTVT.

The chain has TRBV4-1 and TRBJ2-1; 8 bases agree with TRBD2. The germline V gene has CDR1 MGHRA and CDR2 YSYEKL. The CDR3 runs 19 residues. J was trimmed by 1 base and V by 0 bases; bases with no gene match: 11. CDR3 amino acids: CASSQDWASGPLSYNEQFF. The CDR3 DNA reads as TGCGCCAGCAGCCAAGATTGGGCTAGCGGGCCTCTTTCCTACAATGAGCAGTTCTTC.

This clonotype was detected a few times. One end of the junction varies from germline; a read error may be responsible. The J gene is TRBJ1-1, the V gene TRBV11-2, with D tentatively TRBD1 (5 bases). Germline V CDR1 and CDR2: SGHAT, FQNNGV. The CDR3 is made up of 14 amino acids. CDR3 amino acids: CASSAATGFAEAFF. The CDR3 nucleotides are TGTGCCAGCAGCGCGGCTACAGGTTTCGCTGAAGCCTTCTTT.

CDR3 nucleotides: TGCAGTGCTAGAACAGCCTTTGGCTACACCTTC. Amino acid sequence: CSARTAFGYTF. The chain carries TRBV20-1 and TRBJ1-2; D not resolved. The CDR3 has 11 residues. Trimming shortened V by 2 bases and J by 7 bases, and 8 bases separated the two germline ends. Germline CDR1 DFQATT, CDR2 SNEGSKA (reference sequence).

This clonotype was found many times. With a much larger clone just one base away, this may be a read error. Here the CDR3 DNA reads TGTGTCAGCAGCTTAGGAACTTTACCTGCCTACGAGCAGTACTTC. As protein: CVSSLGTLPAYEQYF. This rearrangement joins TRBV7-9 to TRBJ2-7; D ambiguous. Germline V gene data show CDR1 as SEHNR and CDR2 as FQNEAQ (reference sequence). This CDR3 is built from 15 residues.

This clonotype turned up a few times. This chain connects TRBV4-2 to TRBJ1-1; D gene ambiguous. The CDR3 totals 11 residues. The V end lost 5 bases, the J end lost 7 bases, and 8 bases lay between the germline ends. CDR1 is LGHNA, CDR2 YNFKEQ, per germline. The CDR3: CASSADYEAFF. CDR3 in DNA: TGTGCCAGCAGCGCCGACTATGAAGCTTTCTTT.

This clonotype was detected ten times or more. This sequence joins TRBV28 and TRBJ2-7; 8 nucleotides line up with TRBD1. The CDR3 has 15 residues. Germline assignment: CDR1 MDHEN and CDR2 SYDVKM. Germline trimming cut 5 bases from V and 4 bases from J; bases unmatched to any gene: 10. CDR3 amino acids: CASSRPSQGDYEQYF. The CDR3 DNA sequence: TGTGCCAGCAGTAGACCCTCACAGGGGGATTACGAGCAGTACTTC.

The genes are TRBV3-2 and TRBJ2-7. TRBV3-2 is recorded as a pseudogene. CDR3 size: 17 residues. For the CDR3, the DNA is TGTGCCAGCAGCCAAGATCTCGGCAGAAATACTCCCTACGAGCAGTACTTC. Residues: CASSQDLGRNTPYEQYF.

This clonotype was observed many times. The chain uses TRBV29-1 and TRBJ2-5, with unresolved D. The V and J ends lost 7 bases and 5 bases respectively, with 11 bases between them. Germline assignment: CDR1 SQVTM and CDR2 ANQGSEA. This CDR3 has 11 amino acids. CDR3 in amino acids: CSAVSSETQYF. The DNA of the CDR3 is TGCAGCGCCGTCTCAAGTGAGACCCAGTACTTC.

This clonotype was detected a few times. The chain combines TRBV6-2 or TRBV6-3 with TRBJ1-1; no definite D call. The CDR3 runs 14 residues. The germline V gene encodes CDR1 MNHEY and CDR2 SVGEGT. Trimming shortened V by 0 bases and J by 7 bases, and 12 bases separated the two germline ends. For the CDR3, the DNA is TGTGCCAGCAGTTACTCCGTGCCCAGGATTGAAGCTTTCTTT. It codes for CASSYSVPRIEAFF.

This clonotype was seen a few times. V is TRBV18 and J is TRBJ1-5, with unresolved D. Germline CDR1 KGHSH, CDR2 LQKENI. V was pared by 6 bases and J by 5 bases, with 11 bases between. CDR3 size: 13 residues. This chain's CDR3 is CASSGSWDQPQHF. The CDR3, as DNA: TGTGCCAGCTCCGGGAGTTGGGATCAGCCCCAGCATTTT.

This clonotype was recorded many times. This sequence joins TRBV28 and TRBJ2-3; 9 bases are a match to TRBD2. This CDR3 is built from 16 residues. V was pared by 4 bases and J by 1 base, with 6 bases of the junction left unmatched. The germline gives CDR1 MDHEN, CDR2 SYDVKM. The CDR3 nucleotides are TGTGCCAGCAGTTCCCTAGCGGGGCTCCGCACAGATACGCAGTATTTT. Residues: CASSSLAGLRTDTQYF.

This clonotype was seen repeatedly, ten times or more. The chain recombines TRBV6-6 with TRBJ2-3; D perhaps matches TRBD1 (6 bases). The CDR3 runs to 19 residues. Germline assignment: CDR1 MNHNY and CDR2 SVGAGI (reference sequence). The V end lost 2 bases, the J end lost 0 bases, and 21 bases lay between the germline ends. The CDR3 nucleotides read TGTGCCAGCAGTTACGTACAGGGAGTAGCGCGGGTGAGCACAGATACGCAGTATTTT. This encodes CASSYVQGVARVSTDTQYF.

This clonotype was seen repeatedly, ten times or more. The CDR3 is CASSNQGEAKQTQYF. CDR3 nucleotide sequence: TGTGCCAGCTCCAACCAAGGGGAAGCTAAACAGACCCAGTACTTC. This rearrangement joins TRBV18 to TRBJ2-5; the D gene is possibly TRBD1 (5 bases). Trimming removed 6 bases from V and 6 bases from J, with 20 bases in between. Germline V gene sequence: CDR1 KGHSH, CDR2 LQKENI. The CDR3 has 15 amino acids. Full variable domain (remainder filled in from reference TRBV18 and TRBJ2-5): NAGVMQNPRHLVRRRGQEARLRCSPMKGHSHVYWYRQLPEEGLKFMVYLQKENIIDESGMPKERFSAEFPKEGPSILRIQQVVRGDSAAYFCASSNQGEAKQTQYFGPGTRLLVL.

Only one count was recorded for this clonotype. J is TRBJ1-1 and V is TRBV29-1; 7 bases line up with TRBD1. Germline CDR1 and CDR2: SQVTM and ANQGSEA. The CDR3 sequence is 12 residues long. With V trimmed by 4 bases and J by 7 bases, 6 bases remained unmatched. For the CDR3, the DNA is TGCAGCGTTGTCAGGGGGTTGGGTGAAGCTTTCTTT. Its protein product is CSVVRGLGEAFF.

This clonotype was seen many times. This chain connects TRBV2 to TRBJ2-1, with D possibly called TRBD1 or TRBD2 (5 bases each). The CDR3 contains 16 residues. The V gene's germline CDR1 is SNHLY and CDR2 FYNNEI. V shed 5 bases and J shed 10 bases, with 24 bases lying between them. DNA of the CDR3: TGTGCCAGCAGTTTCCGTCGGGACCAAACGGGGTGGGAGCAGTTCTTC. It yields the protein CASSFRRDQTGWEQFF.

This clonotype was observed many times. The genes are TRBV29-1 and TRBJ2-7; 7 bases align to TRBD2. This CDR3 region has 13 residues. With V trimmed by 7 bases and J by 4 bases, 10 bases remained unmatched. The germline CDR1 and CDR2 sequences are SQVTM and ANQGSEA. CDR3 residues: CSARTRTAYEQYF. The CDR3, as DNA: TGCAGCGCCCGGACTAGAACTGCGTACGAGCAGTACTTC.

This clonotype was picked up a small number of times. V gene TRBV7-2 combines with J gene TRBJ1-1; TRBD1 agrees at 7 bases. The J segment lost 0 bases and the V segment lost 4 bases, leaving 11 bases of the junction unmatched. Germline V gives CDR1 SGHTA, CDR2 FQGNSA. This CDR3 spans 17 amino acids. CDR3 coding DNA: TGTGCCAGCAGCTCGTTACCGGGACAGAACATGAACACTGAAGCTTTCTTT. Encoded protein: CASSSLPGQNMNTEAFF.

This clonotype was observed at least ten times. The J gene is TRBJ2-5, the V gene TRBV5-1; D is ambiguous. V was cut by 8 bases and J by 3 bases, with 8 bases left in between. CDR1 and CDR2 (germline): SGHRS, YFSETQ. The CDR3 covers 11 residues. CDR3 protein: CASGVEETQYF. The CDR3 nucleotides are TGCGCCAGTGGAGTAGAAGAGACCCAGTACTTC. The full variable domain, completed using reference TRBV5-1 and TRBJ2-5, is KAGVTQTPRYLIKTRGQQVTLSCSPISGHRSVSWYQQTPGQGLQFLFEYFSETQRNKGNFPGRFSGRQFSNSRSEMNVSTLELGDSALYLCASGVEETQYFGPGTRLLVL.

The chain is built from TRBV11-1 and TRBJ1-1; D remains ambiguous. The CDR3 loop spans 13 amino acids. Germline-derived CDR1 and CDR2 are SGHAT and FQDESV (reference sequence). The V end lost 5 bases, the J end lost 4 bases, and 11 bases lay between the germline ends. The CDR3 nucleotides are TGTGCCAGCAGCCGCGACGAGGGCACTGAAGCTTTCTTT. It specifies CASSRDEGTEAFF.

This clonotype appeared many times. V gene TRBV9 combines with J gene TRBJ2-5; maybe TRBD2 (5 bases). Germline CDR1 and CDR2: SGDLS and YYNGEE. CDR3 length equals 13 residues. Trimming removed 6 bases from V and 2 bases from J, with 11 bases in between. This CDR3 is CASNRREQETQYF. DNA for the CDR3: TGTGCCAGCAACAGACGGGAACAAGAGACCCAGTACTTC.

This clonotype was observed at least ten times. The chain carries TRBV21-1 and TRBJ2-1; TRBD2, the table's D call, was not compared with the DNA. TRBV21-1 counts as a pseudogene. This CDR3 comprises 16 residues. This CDR3 reads CASSKTLYGAGEGTFF. In DNA form, the CDR3 reads TGTGCCAGCAGCAAAACCCTCTATGGAGCGGGAGAGGGAACGTTCTTC.